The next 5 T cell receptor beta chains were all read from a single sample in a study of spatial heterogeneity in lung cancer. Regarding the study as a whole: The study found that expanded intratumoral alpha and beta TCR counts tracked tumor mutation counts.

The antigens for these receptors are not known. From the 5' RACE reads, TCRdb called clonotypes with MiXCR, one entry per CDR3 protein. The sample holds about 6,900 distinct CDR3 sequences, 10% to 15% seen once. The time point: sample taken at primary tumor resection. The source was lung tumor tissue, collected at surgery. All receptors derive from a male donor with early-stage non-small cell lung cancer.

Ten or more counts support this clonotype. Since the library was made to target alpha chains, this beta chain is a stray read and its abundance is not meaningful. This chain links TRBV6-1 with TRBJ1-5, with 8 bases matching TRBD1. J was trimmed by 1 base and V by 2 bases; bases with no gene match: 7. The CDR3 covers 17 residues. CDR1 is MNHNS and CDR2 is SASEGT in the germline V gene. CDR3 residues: CASSEWARQGSNQPQHF. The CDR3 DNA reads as TGTGCCAGCAGTGAATGGGCTCGACAGGGGAGCAATCAGCCCCAGCATTTT.

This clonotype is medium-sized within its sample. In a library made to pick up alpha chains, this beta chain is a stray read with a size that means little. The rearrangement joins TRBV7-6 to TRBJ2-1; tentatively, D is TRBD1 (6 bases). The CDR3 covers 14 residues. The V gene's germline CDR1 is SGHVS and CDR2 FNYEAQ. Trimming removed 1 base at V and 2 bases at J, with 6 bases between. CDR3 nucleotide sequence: TGTGCCAGCAGCTTAGGGGGGCCCTACAATGAGCAGTTCTTC. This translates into CASSLGGPYNEQFF.

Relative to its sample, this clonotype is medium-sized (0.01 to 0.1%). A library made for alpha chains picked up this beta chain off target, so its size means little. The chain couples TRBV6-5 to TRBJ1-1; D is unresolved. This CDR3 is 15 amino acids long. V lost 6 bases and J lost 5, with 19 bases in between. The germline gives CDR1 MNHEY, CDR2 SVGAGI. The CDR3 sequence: CASRSFGLPKTEAFF. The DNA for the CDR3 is TGTGCCAGCAGGTCCTTCGGCCTACCCAAAACTGAAGCTTTCTTT.

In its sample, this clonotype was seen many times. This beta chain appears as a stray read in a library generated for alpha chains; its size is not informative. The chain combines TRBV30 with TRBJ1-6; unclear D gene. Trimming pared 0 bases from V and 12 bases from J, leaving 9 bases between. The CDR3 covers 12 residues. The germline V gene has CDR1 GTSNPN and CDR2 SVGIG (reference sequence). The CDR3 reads CAWSVRLLPLHF. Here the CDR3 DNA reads TGTGCCTGGAGTGTACGGTTACTACCCCTCCACTTT.

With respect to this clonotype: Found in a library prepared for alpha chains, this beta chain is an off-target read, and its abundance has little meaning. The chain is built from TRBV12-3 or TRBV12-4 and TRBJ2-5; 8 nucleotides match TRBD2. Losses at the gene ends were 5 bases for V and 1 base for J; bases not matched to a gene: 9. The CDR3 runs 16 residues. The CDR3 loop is CASSLQVLAVQETQYF. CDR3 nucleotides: TGTGCCAGCAGTCTCCAAGTACTAGCGGTCCAAGAGACCCAGTACTTC.